Following are 27 T cell receptor beta chains from one sample sequenced in a study of cytomegalovirus exposure and HLA in healthy donors. Use of 60 Vbeta and 13 Jbeta primers characterized the PCR. Data came from immunoSEQ multiplex PCR; TCRdb stores just in-frame clones and leaves some out. The sample has 85,000 to 95,000 clones; 6.5% to 8% are singletons. The sample taken for sequencing was PBMCs. These receptor sequences come from a man aged 45-65 years in good health and CMV-seronegative.

The table lists this clone with a few counts. The chain carries TRBV11-3 and TRBJ2-7, with 9 nucleotides matching TRBD2. In germline, CDR1 is SGHNT, CDR2 YENEEA. The ends lost 5 bases at V and 1 base at J; junction bases unmatched: 12. The CDR3 is made up of 17 amino acids. CDR3 region: CASSHSRRLAGSYEQYF. Here the CDR3 DNA reads TGTGCCAGCAGCCACTCCCGAAGGCTAGCGGGATCCTACGAGCAGTACTTC.

The chain is built from TRBV11-1 and TRBJ2-2; D perhaps matches TRBD1 (5 bases). The germline V and J ends were trimmed by 2 bases and 1 base, with 8 bases remaining between them. The germline V gene has CDR1 SGHAT and CDR2 FQDESV (reference sequence). There are 15 residues in the CDR3. For the CDR3, the DNA is TGTGCCAGCAGCTTAACCAGGGTGAACACCGGGGAGCTGTTTTTT. The encoded protein is CASSLTRVNTGELFF.

This clone was detected only a few times. The V and J genes are TRBV23-1 and TRBJ2-1, with D uncertain. TRBV23-1 is identified as an open reading frame with a role that is uncertain. CDR3 length: 10 amino acids. V lost 5 bases, J lost 14 bases, and 10 bases lay in between. CDR3 protein: CASSEERKFF. CDR3 DNA sequence: TGCGCCAGCAGTGAGGAAAGGAAGTTCTTC.

The table lists this clone with a few counts. Additional DNA sequences in this sample encode the identical CDR3. The chain recombines TRBV18 with TRBJ2-5; 7 bases align to TRBD1. V dropped 6 bases and J dropped 1; count of bases not matched to a gene: 5. This CDR3 region has 14 residues. From germline, CDR1 is KGHSH and CDR2 LQKENI. This chain's CDR3 is CASSPGTVQETQYF. CDR3 nucleotide sequence: TGTGCCAGCTCGCCTGGGACAGTCCAAGAGACCCAGTACTTC.

In its sample, this clone was seen a few times. This chain joins TRBV7-9 and TRBJ2-3; D is possibly TRBD2 (6 bases). Germline lookup yields CDR1 SEHNR and CDR2 FQNEAQ (reference sequence). Trimming took off 8 bases at V and 4 bases at J, with 16 bases between the two ends. The CDR3 consists of 14 residues. The DNA of the CDR3 is TGTGCCAGCGGGACTGGGGGGAACCCAGATACGCAGTATTTT. Protein sequence: CASGTGGNPDTQYF.

This clone has more than one count but fewer than ten. The chain couples TRBV29-1 to TRBJ2-7, with 7 bases that match TRBD1. The CDR3 extends over 13 amino acids. Germline lookup yields CDR1 SQVTM and CDR2 ANQGSEA. Losses at the gene ends were 3 bases for V and 2 bases for J; bases not matched to a gene: 4. The CDR3 nucleotides are TGCAGCGTTGAGACAGGGCTAACCTACGAGCAGTACTTC. Translated: CSVETGLTYEQYF.

J is TRBJ2-7 and V is TRBV6-6; 7 nucleotides line up with TRBD1. V was clipped by 6 bases and J by 3 bases; unmatched bases: 11. The CDR3 covers 15 residues. Germline CDR1 MNHNY, CDR2 SVGAGI (reference sequence). CDR3 DNA sequence: TGTGCCAGCAGACTTAGACAGGGCCTTAACTACGAGCAGTACTTC. This sequence encodes CASRLRQGLNYEQYF.

This sequence joins TRBV2 and TRBJ1-2; D is undetermined. Germline V gene lookup returns CDR1 SNHLY and CDR2 FYNNEI. Trimming pared 7 bases from V and 4 bases from J, leaving 10 bases between. The length of the CDR3 is 12 residues. This CDR3 is CASMDLGYGYTF. As DNA, the CDR3 is TGTGCCAGCATGGATCTAGGCTATGGCTACACCTTC.

This clone was picked up one time. The genes are TRBV10-3 and TRBJ2-1, with D tentatively TRBD2 (6 bases). CDR3 length: 17 amino acids. Germline assignment: CDR1 ENHRY and CDR2 SYGVKD. The V end lost 0 bases, the J end lost 4 bases, and 16 bases lay between the germline ends. For the CDR3, the DNA is TGTGCCATCAGTGAGTCTAGCGGAATAACCTTTTACAATGAGCAGTTCTTC. Its translation: CAISESSGITFYNEQFF.

The V call is TRBV6-6, the J call TRBJ1-1; perhaps TRBD1 as D (6 bases). V was pared by 6 bases and J by 4 bases, with 12 bases between. The CDR3 spans 13 residues. Germline V lookup: CDR1 MNHNY, CDR2 SVGAGI (reference sequence). The CDR3 loop reads CASRPDSFTEAFF. The CDR3, as DNA: TGTGCCAGCAGACCGGACAGTTTCACTGAAGCTTTCTTT.

This clone was counted only a few times. CDR3 protein: CAISSRDRGGNEQYF. For the CDR3, the DNA is TGTGCCATCAGTTCCCGGGACAGGGGGGGAAACGAGCAGTACTTC. The gene calls are TRBV10-3 and TRBJ2-7; 11 positions match TRBD1. J gave up 5 bases and V 5 bases, and 8 bases lay outside the gene matches. The CDR3 is 15 residues long. Germline assignment: CDR1 ENHRY and CDR2 SYGVKD.

The gene calls are TRBV12-5 and TRBJ2-3; tentative D call: TRBD2 (6 bases). The CDR3 extends over 15 amino acids. CDR1 is LGHNT and CDR2 is FRNRAP in the germline V gene. V lost 7 bases and J lost 0, with 14 bases in between. CDR3 nucleotides: TGTGCTAGTGCCTCGGGCGGGGTCAGCACAGATACGCAGTATTTT. Protein: CASASGGVSTDTQYF.

The V and J genes are TRBV5-1 and TRBJ2-7; D call uncertain. V was clipped by 2 bases and J by 5 bases, with 14 bases between them. The germline gives CDR1 SGHRS, CDR2 YFSETQ. CDR3 size: 14 residues. The CDR3 DNA reads as TGCGCCAGCAGCTTTAACATAGACACCAACGAGCAGTACTTC. It is translated as CASSFNIDTNEQYF. Supplemented by reference TRBV5-1 and TRBJ2-7, the full variable domain reads KAGVTQTPRYLIKTRGQQVTLSCSPISGHRSVSWYQQTPGQGLQFLFEYFSETQRNKGNFPGRFSGRQFSNSRSEMNVSTLELGDSALYLCASSFNIDTNEQYFGPGTRLTVT.

The gene calls are TRBV15 and TRBJ1-1; 10 bases fit TRBD1. With 3 bases clipped from V and 3 bases from J, the junction kept 7 bases outside the gene matches. The V gene's germline CDR1 is LNHNV and CDR2 YYDKDF (reference sequence). There are 16 residues in the CDR3. CDR3 sequence (DNA): TGTGCCACCAGCAGCGGGGACAGGGGCCTCGACACTGAAGCTTTCTTT. Its protein is CATSSGDRGLDTEAFF.

Notes on this clone: Compared with germline, one end of the junction differs, possibly owing to a read error. The rearrangement joins TRBV7-2 to TRBJ1-1; possible D gene TRBD1, 6 bases. Germline CDR1 is SGHTA and CDR2 is FQGNSA. This CDR3 contains 16 residues. DNA for the CDR3: TGTGCCAGCAGCTTAGGCTACAGGGTTGGGAACCCTGAAGCTTTCTTT. This gives the protein CASSLGYRVGNPEAFF.

The rearrangement links TRBV7-2 to TRBJ1-5, with D hard to call. The CDR3 spans 15 residues. Trimming took 4 bases from V and 5 from J, leaving 15 bases between them. Germline V CDR1 and CDR2: SGHTA, FQGNSA. This chain's CDR3 is CASSSFFGVDQPQHF. The DNA for the CDR3 is TGTGCCAGCAGCTCATTCTTCGGAGTCGATCAGCCCCAGCATTTT.

The chain uses TRBV5-5 and TRBJ2-2; the D gene is possibly TRBD2 (8 bases). V lost 6 bases and J 2 bases, leaving 14 bases between the germline ends. The germline V gene has CDR1 SGHKS and CDR2 YYEKEE (reference sequence). The CDR3 runs 15 residues. Here the CDR3 DNA reads TGTGCCAGCACCCGGGAGGGGGCTAACACCGGGGAGCTGTTTTTT. The encoded protein is CASTREGANTGELFF.

Only a few counts were recorded for this clone. This rearrangement joins TRBV12-2 to TRBJ2-1; the table gives TRBD2 as D, unverified against the DNA. TRBV12-2 is a known pseudogene. CDR3 size: 16 residues. CDR3 region: CASRLAGLAGTNEQFF. The CDR3 nucleotides are TGTGCAAGTCGCTTAGCTGGACTAGCGGGCACCAATGAGCAGTTCTTC.

V is TRBV30 and J is TRBJ1-2; 8 bases map to TRBD1. Germline CDR1 and CDR2: GTSNPN and SVGIG (reference sequence). The length of the CDR3 is 15 residues. With 2 bases clipped from V and 2 bases from J, the junction kept 7 bases outside the gene matches. The CDR3 nucleotides are TGTGCCTGGAGTAGGGCCGCAGGGGGCAACTATGGCTACACCTTC. Its protein product is CAWSRAAGGNYGYTF. Full variable domain (missing parts from reference TRBV30 and TRBJ1-2): SQTIHQWPATLVQPVGSPLSLECTVEGTSNPNLYWYRQAAGRGLQLLFYSVGIGQISSEVPQNLSASRPQDRQFILSSKKLLLSDSGFYLCAWSRAAGGNYGYTFGSGTRLTVV.

The rearrangement joins TRBV10-3 to TRBJ2-4, with 8 bases fitting TRBD1. This CDR3 has 16 amino acids. Losses at the gene ends were 3 bases for V and 10 bases for J; bases not matched to a gene: 14. Germline CDR1 and CDR2: ENHRY and SYGVKD. The DNA of the CDR3 is TGTGCCATCAGTGATAAGACAGGGGAAGGGATGTGGATTCAGTACTTC. Protein: CAISDKTGEGMWIQYF.

This clone was seen a handful of times. The genes are TRBV11-2 and TRBJ2-2; D is perhaps TRBD2 (6 bases). V lost 5 bases and J lost 0, with 10 bases in between. The CDR3 runs 15 residues. Germline V gene lookup returns CDR1 SGHAT and CDR2 FQNNGV. CDR3 loop: CASSLGLTNTGELFF. The CDR3, as DNA: TGTGCCAGCAGCCTGGGACTGACGAACACCGGGGAGCTGTTTTTT.

This clone was seen more than once but under ten times. J is TRBJ2-1 and V is TRBV28; D might be TRBD1 (5 bases). CDR3 length: 17 residues. Per germline, CDR1 MDHEN and CDR2 SYDVKM. Trimming took off 5 bases at V and 2 bases at J, with 19 bases between the two ends. The CDR3 here is CASSDPSRSRAYNEQFF. The CDR3 DNA reads as TGTGCCAGCAGTGATCCCTCGAGATCCAGGGCCTACAATGAGCAGTTCTTC.

The gene calls are TRBV5-4 and TRBJ2-3; TRBD1 matches 8 bases. CDR1 SGHNT and CDR2 YYREEE come from the germline V gene (reference sequence). This CDR3 is 13 amino acids long. V was pared by 4 bases and J by 7 bases, with 5 bases of the junction left unmatched. CDR3 protein: CASSPDRENTQYF. For the CDR3, the DNA is TGTGCCAGCAGCCCGGACAGGGAAAATACGCAGTATTTT.

The chain combines TRBV28 with TRBJ1-1; TRBD1 is a possible D gene (6 bases). The CDR3 has 17 amino acids. In germline, CDR1 is MDHEN, CDR2 SYDVKM. Trimming took 6 bases from V and 6 from J, leaving 26 bases between them. CDR3 protein: CASSFIVPPEQGSEAFF. In nucleotides, the CDR3 is TGTGCCAGCAGCTTTATTGTCCCCCCCGAACAGGGCTCTGAAGCTTTCTTT.

The chain has TRBV28 and TRBJ2-2, with D unclear. This CDR3 spans 18 amino acids. V was clipped by 5 bases and J by 0 bases, with 19 bases between them. CDR1 and CDR2 from the germline V gene are MDHEN and SYDVKM. In DNA, the CDR3 is TGTGCCAGCAGTCCCACCCTGGGCAGAGCCGCGAACACCGGGGAGCTGTTTTTT. This translates into CASSPTLGRAANTGELFF.

The chain combines TRBV6-1 with TRBJ2-3; 7 bases are shared with TRBD1. This CDR3 spans 15 amino acids. CDR1 is MNHNS, CDR2 SASEGT, per germline. Trimming took 4 bases from V and 6 from J; bases not matched to a gene: 10. CDR3 loop: CASSARDSLRDTQYF. Written as DNA, the CDR3 is TGTGCCAGCAGTGCTCGGGACAGCTTAAGGGATACGCAGTATTTT.

This clone turned up a few times. A clone one base away is much larger, so this may be a read error. This chain uses TRBV5-6 with TRBJ2-2, with D maybe TRBD1 (5 bases). CDR3 length equals 15 residues. Germline V gene sequence: CDR1 SGHDT, CDR2 YYEEEE. The CDR3 bases are TGTGCCAGCAGCTTGGTCCAGGGCGACACCAGGGAGCTGTTTTTT. Protein sequence: CASSLVQGDTRELFF. Drawing the rest from reference TRBV5-6 and TRBJ2-2, the complete variable domain is DAGVTQSPTHLIKTRGQQVTLRCSPKSGHDTVSWYQQALGQGPQFIFQYYEEEERQRGNFPDRFSGHQFPNYSSELNVNALLLGDSALYLCASSLVQGDTRELFFGEGSRLTVL.